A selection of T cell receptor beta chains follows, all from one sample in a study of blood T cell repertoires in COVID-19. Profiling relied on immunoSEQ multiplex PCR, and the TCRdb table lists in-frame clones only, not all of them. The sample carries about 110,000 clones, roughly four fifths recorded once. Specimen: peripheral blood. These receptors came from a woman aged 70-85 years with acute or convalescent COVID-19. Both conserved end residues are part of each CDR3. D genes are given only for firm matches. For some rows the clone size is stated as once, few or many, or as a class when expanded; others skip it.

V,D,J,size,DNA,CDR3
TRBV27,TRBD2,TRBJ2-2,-,TGTGCCAGCACGGGGGGACTTTGGCCCGGGGAGCTGTTTTTT,CASTGGLWPGELFF
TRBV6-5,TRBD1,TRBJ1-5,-,TGTGCCAGCAGGGGACAGTCGGGTCAGCCCCAGCATTTT,CASRGQSGQPQHF
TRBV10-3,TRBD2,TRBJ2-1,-,TGTGCCATCAGTGAGATCGGGGGGGAGGGTGAGCAGTTCTTC,CAISEIGGEGEQFF
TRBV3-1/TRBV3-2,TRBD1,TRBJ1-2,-,TGTGCCAGCAGCCAACCGGACAGGGATCTCCTGGGGGGCTACACCTTC,CASSQPDRDLLGGYTF
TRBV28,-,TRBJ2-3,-,TGTGCCAGCAGTGGCGGGGCAGATACGCAGTATTTT,CASSGGADTQYF
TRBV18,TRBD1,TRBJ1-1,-,TGTGCCAGCTCACTAGGGACAGGGCCCACTGAAGCTTTCTTT,CASSLGTGPTEAFF
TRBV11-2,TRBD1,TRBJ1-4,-,TGTGCCAGCAGCCCGGGGACAGTCCTCGGTTATGAAAAACTGTTTTTT,CASSPGTVLGYEKLFF
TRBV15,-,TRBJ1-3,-,TGTGCCACCAGCAGGGCGCGTGGGGGGGCATCTGGAAACACCATATATTTT,CATSRARGGASGNTIYF
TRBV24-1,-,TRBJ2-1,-,TGTGCCACCAGTGTTGGGAGGAATGAGCAGTTCTTC,CATSVGRNEQFF
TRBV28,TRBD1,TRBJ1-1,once,TGTGCCAGCAGTCCGGGACAGATGAACACTGAAGCTTTCTTT,CASSPGQMNTEAFF
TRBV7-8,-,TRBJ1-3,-,TGTGCCAGCAGTCCCGCGAGCAGAGGAAACGGAAACACCATATATTTT,CASSPASRGNGNTIYF
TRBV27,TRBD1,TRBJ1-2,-,TGTGCCAGCAGTCCCACAGGGGGCCTAGGTGGCTACACCTTC,CASSPTGGLGGYTF
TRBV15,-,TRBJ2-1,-,TGTGCCACCAGCGCGAGGAGGGGGCAGACGGATGAGCAGTTCTTC,CATSARRGQTDEQFF
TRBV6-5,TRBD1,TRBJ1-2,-,TGTGCCACCAGGGGGCGTGCCACCTATGGCTACACCTTC,CATRGRATYGYTF
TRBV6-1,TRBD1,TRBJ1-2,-,TGTGCCAGCAGTGAAGGTGACAGGGGGCGAGCGAAATATGGCTACACCTTC,CASSEGDRGRAKYGYTF
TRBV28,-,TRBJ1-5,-,TGTGCCAGCAGTAAGGGACTTCGTAATCAGCCCCAGCATTTT,CASSKGLRNQPQHF
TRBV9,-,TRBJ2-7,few,TGTGCCAGCAGCGCCCGGGACACCAGTGTCTACGAGCAGTACTTC,CASSARDTSVYEQYF
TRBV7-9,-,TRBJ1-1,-,TGTGCCAGCATCGAACAAGGTTATGGGGCAGCTTTCTTT,CASIEQGYGAAFF
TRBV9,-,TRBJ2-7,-,TGTGCCAGCAGCGTAGGGCTGAGCGCCAGCGAGCAGTACTTC,CASSVGLSASEQYF
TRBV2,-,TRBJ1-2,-,TGTGCCAGCAGTGAAGCGAAACAGGGAGGCTACACCTTC,CASSEAKQGGYTF
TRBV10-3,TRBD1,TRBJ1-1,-,TGTGCCATCAGTTGGGACAGGCTCACTGAAGCTTTCTTT,CAISWDRLTEAFF
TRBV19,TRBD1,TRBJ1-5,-,TGTGCCAGTAAAGGCGGGCAGGGGGGTCAAGCAGCTCAGCCCCAGCATTTT,CASKGGQGGQAAQPQHF
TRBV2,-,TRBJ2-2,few,TGTGCCAGCGGAGGAAACACCGGGGAGCTGTTTTTT,CASGGNTGELFF
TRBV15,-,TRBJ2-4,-,TGTGCCACCATCAACGGACTCGCAAGCGGGAACATTCAGTACTTC,CATINGLASGNIQYF
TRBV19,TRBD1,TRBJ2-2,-,TGTGCCAGTACCCACAGGGGGGCTGACACCGGGGAGCTGTTTTTT,CASTHRGADTGELFF
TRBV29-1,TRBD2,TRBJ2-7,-,TGCAGCGTTGCCGGGACTAGGGATGGCGAGCAGTACTTC,CSVAGTRDGEQYF
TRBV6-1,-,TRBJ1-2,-,TGTGCCAGCAGTGAAATCGGGCAGGGGATCTACTATGGCTACACCTTC,CASSEIGQGIYYGYTF
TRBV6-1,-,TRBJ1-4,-,TGTGCCAGCAGTGAAGTCGTAGGAGGGGTAACTAATGAAAAACTGTTTTTT,CASSEVVGGVTNEKLFF
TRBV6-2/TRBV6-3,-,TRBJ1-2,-,TGTGCCAGCAGTTACTCGACTTCTTTAGGCTACACCTTC,CASSYSTSLGYTF
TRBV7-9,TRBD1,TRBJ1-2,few,TGTGCCAGCAGCTTAGCCGGGACAGCCTATGGCTACACCTTC,CASSLAGTAYGYTF
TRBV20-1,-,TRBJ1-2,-,TGCAGTGCGAACGCAGGGTTTGGCTACACCTTC,CSANAGFGYTF
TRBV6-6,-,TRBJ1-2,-,TGTGCCAGCAAAAAGGGTGCGGGGGGCTACACCTTC,CASKKGAGGYTF
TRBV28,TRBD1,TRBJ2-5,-,TGTGCCAGCAGTTATCCGGGACAGGGTTCGGGAGAGACCCAGTACTTC,CASSYPGQGSGETQYF
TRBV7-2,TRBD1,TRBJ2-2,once,TGTGCCAGCAGATGGGACAGGACAGACACCGGGGAGCTGTTTTTT,CASRWDRTDTGELFF
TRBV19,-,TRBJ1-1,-,TGTGCCAGTAGTGAGACAGCGAACACTGAAGCTTTCTTT,CASSETANTEAFF
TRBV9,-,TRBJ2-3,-,TGTGCCAGCAGGGGGAGGAGCACAGATACGCAGTATTTT,CASRGRSTDTQYF
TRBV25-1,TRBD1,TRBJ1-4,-,TGTGCCAGCAGTGAACTCAGGGACAGTTTTAATGAAAAACTGTTTTTT,CASSELRDSFNEKLFF
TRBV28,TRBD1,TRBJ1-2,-,TGTGCCAGCAGTTTACCCGGGACAGGGAATGGCTACACCTTC,CASSLPGTGNGYTF
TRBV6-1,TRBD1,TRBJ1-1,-,TGTGCCAGCAGTGAGACCACCAGGGGGCGGGCCACTGAAGCTTTCTTT,CASSETTRGRATEAFF
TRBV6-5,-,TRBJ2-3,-,TGTGCCAGCAGACTAGACCCCACGAGGTCAGATACGCAGTATTTT,CASRLDPTRSDTQYF
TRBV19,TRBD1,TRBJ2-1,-,TGTGCCAGTAGTACTACAGGGGGCTTACCCCTGAACAATGAGCAGTTCTTC,CASSTTGGLPLNNEQFF
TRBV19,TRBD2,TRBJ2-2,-,TGTGCCAGTACGAGCGGGGGCCAAATTGGGGAGCTGTTTTTT,CASTSGGQIGELFF
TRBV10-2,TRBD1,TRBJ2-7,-,TGCGCCAGCAGAAGGGGGCTTAGGAACGAGCAGTACTTC,CASRRGLRNEQYF